These 14 T cell receptor beta chains were sequenced from one sample in a study of T cells in Graves' hyperthyroidism and ophthalmopathy. Using RNA transcripts as the source, TCR beta CDR3 regions were amplified. First-round RT-PCR of the TCR CDR3 relied on the HTBI primer set. TCRdb redid the calling of the multiplex PCR reads with MiXCR, one entry per CDR3 protein. This sample has 660,000 or so distinct CDR3 sequences; around 21% occur once, and the top ten carry under 35%. Input material: blood. Receptors were obtained from a man aged 25 to 45 with Graves' ophthalmopathy.

The table lists this clonotype with a few counts. The chain recombines TRBV7-2 with TRBJ2-7, with 10 bases lining up with TRBD2. The CDR3 spans 14 residues. The J segment lost 2 bases and the V segment lost 10 bases, leaving 8 bases of the junction unmatched. Germline values: CDR1 SGHTA, CDR2 FQGNSA. The CDR3 here is CATRSSGGTYEQYF. In nucleotides, the CDR3 is TGTGCCACCAGGTCTAGCGGGGGCACCTACGAGCAGTACTTC.

This clonotype has more than one count but fewer than ten. The V and J genes are TRBV20-1 and TRBJ1-2, with TRBD1 matching over 8 bases. Per germline, CDR1 DFQATT and CDR2 SNEGSKA (reference sequence). The CDR3 consists of 12 residues. V was clipped by 8 bases and J by 5 bases; unmatched bases: 7. The CDR3 protein is CSRQGPYYGYTF. CDR3 coding DNA: TGCAGTCGACAGGGGCCCTATTATGGCTACACCTTC.

This clonotype came up many times. The rearrangement joins TRBV20-1 to TRBJ2-1, with D possibly being TRBD2 (5 bases). The germline gives CDR1 DFQATT, CDR2 SNEGSKA (reference sequence). The CDR3 consists of 13 residues. Trimming removed 0 bases from V and 6 bases from J, with 9 bases in between. CDR3 amino acids: CSAREDYPNEQFF. The CDR3, as DNA: TGCAGTGCTAGAGAAGACTACCCCAATGAGCAGTTCTTC.

This chain connects TRBV27 to TRBJ2-2; TRBD2 might be the D (6 bases). V lost 6 bases, J lost 1 base, and 12 bases lay in between. Germline V gives CDR1 MNHEY, CDR2 SMNVEV (reference sequence). The CDR3 consists of 15 residues. DNA for the CDR3: TGTGCCAGCAGGGCGGGGAGCGTGAACACCGGGGAGCTGTTTTTT. It specifies CASRAGSVNTGELFF.

As for this clonotype: A much larger clone lies one base from this, so it may be a read error. The CDR3 bases are TGTGCCAGCCAGGCAGGGGCCTACGAGCAGTACTTC. Protein sequence: CASQAGAYEQYF. The J gene is TRBJ2-7, the V gene TRBV28; possible D gene TRBD1, 6 bases. Germline V gene lookup returns CDR1 MDHEN and CDR2 SYDVKM. V was pared by 8 bases and J by 2 bases, with 10 bases between. CDR3 length: 12 amino acids.

The chain carries TRBV7-8 and TRBJ2-1, with TRBD2 matching over 8 bases. V shed 1 base, J shed 9 bases, and the junction held 14 bases outside the gene matches. This CDR3 has 17 amino acids. In germline, CDR1 is SGHVS, CDR2 FQNEAQ. CDR3 loop: CASSLGPGEREKGEQFF. DNA for the CDR3: TGTGCCAGCAGCTTAGGTCCGGGGGAGCGGGAGAAGGGTGAGCAGTTCTTC.

The rearrangement uses TRBV27 and TRBJ1-1; no firm D call. Germline CDR1 and CDR2: MNHEY and SMNVEV (reference sequence). This CDR3 region has 15 residues. Trimming removed 5 bases at V and 0 bases at J, with 13 bases between. The CDR3 protein is CASSTYKRVNTEAFF. Here the CDR3 DNA reads TGTGCCAGCAGTACCTACAAACGGGTGAACACTGAAGCTTTCTTT.

The sample holds many counts of this clonotype. The V call is TRBV28, the J call TRBJ2-7; D possibly corresponds to TRBD1 (6 bases). The germline V gene encodes CDR1 MDHEN and CDR2 SYDVKM. Trimming left V 6 bases short and J 2 bases short, with 14 bases between. This CDR3 is 14 amino acids long. DNA of the CDR3: TGTGCCAGCAGGAATGGACAGCTGACCTACGAGCAGTACTTC. Its translation: CASRNGQLTYEQYF.

This clonotype has a handful of counts. The rearrangement links TRBV12-3 or TRBV12-4 to TRBJ2-1, with D perhaps matching TRBD1 or TRBD2 (6 bases each). This CDR3 spans 14 amino acids. V shed 2 bases and J shed 6 bases, with 11 bases lying between them. Here the CDR3 reads CASSLLGGPNEQFF. CDR3 DNA: TGTGCCAGCAGTTTACTAGGGGGGCCCAATGAGCAGTTCTTC.

This clonotype has at least ten counts. The rearrangement uses TRBV5-1 and TRBJ1-1; no firm D call. Per germline, CDR1 SGHRS and CDR2 YFSETQ. CDR3 length: 13 amino acids. Between the trimmed V and J ends, which lost 6 bases and 1 base, there was a span of 10 bases. DNA of the CDR3: TGCGCCAGCACCCCGAAGGGGAACACTGAAGCTTTCTTT. It yields the protein CASTPKGNTEAFF.

This clonotype has only a few counts. The rearrangement links TRBV30 to TRBJ2-1; 9 nucleotides line up with TRBD2. Germline loops: CDR1 GTSNPN, CDR2 SVGIG (reference sequence). CDR3 length: 15 residues. V lost 0 bases and J lost 13; bases outside the gene matches: 13. The CDR3 sequence is CAWSVRAGGPISQFF. Here the CDR3 DNA reads TGTGCCTGGAGTGTACGGGCGGGAGGGCCGATTAGTCAGTTCTTC. Variable domain in full (rest from reference TRBV30 and TRBJ2-1): SQTIHQWPATLVQPVGSPLSLECTVEGTSNPNLYWYRQAAGRGLQLLFYSVGIGQISSEVPQNLSASRPQDRQFILSSKKLLLSDSGFYLCAWSVRAGGPISQFFGPGTRLTVL.

In its sample, this clonotype was seen many times. The chain employs TRBV28 and TRBJ2-7, with D perhaps matching TRBD1 or TRBD2 (5 bases each). There are 14 residues in the CDR3. V shed 1 base and J shed 4 bases, with 11 bases lying between them. CDR1 is MDHEN and CDR2 is SYDVKM in the germline V gene. The DNA for the CDR3 is TGTGCCAGCAGTTTATTACGGGGCCTATACGAGCAGTACTTC. This codes for CASSLLRGLYEQYF.

Worth noting for this clonotype: A much larger clone lies a single base off, so this may be a read error. The V gene is TRBV28, the J gene TRBJ1-5; D remains unclear. Per germline, CDR1 MDHEN and CDR2 SYDVKM. The CDR3 is 16 amino acids. The CDR3 spells CASSLGPWGGNQPQNF. DNA of the CDR3: TGTGCCAGCAGTTTAGGCCCTTGGGGAGGCAATCAGCCCCAGAATTTT.

This clonotype showed up many times. The chain has TRBV7-8 and TRBJ1-1, with D hard to call. The CDR3 covers 14 residues. Germline assignment: CDR1 SGHVS and CDR2 FQNEAQ. Deletions cut 0 bases from V and 0 bases from J, with 5 bases between. The CDR3: CASSLANMNTEAFF. The CDR3 DNA follows: TGTGCCAGCAGCTTAGCCAACATGAACACTGAAGCTTTCTTT.